This is a list of T cell receptor beta chains from one sample in a study of T-cell reconstitution after alpha-beta-depleted transplantation in children. Via MiXCR, TCRdb re-called the PCR reads, giving one row per CDR3 protein. This sample has about 980,000 distinct CDR3 sequences, with around 30% found just once. This specimen was PBMCs, mostly from graft donor cells, taken 360 days after TCRalphabeta/CD19-depleted stem cell transplant. The source is a boy under three years old who had a stem cell transplant for SCID, so the T cells may come from the graft donor. Each CDR3 is given with its conserved first and last residue. A D gene is named only where the DNA matches it firmly. Not all rows give a size; the values are once, few, many and, for expanded clones, a class.

18 - TRBJ2-3 TRBV12-3/TRBV12-4 TRBD1 CASSLGIPGQKFTDTQYF TGTGCCAGCAGTTTAGGGATTCCGGGACAGAAGTTCACAGATACGCAGTATTTT
17 - TRBJ2-3 TRBV5-1 TRBD1 CASRKNPGQGAADTQYF TGCGCCAGCAGAAAAAACCCGGGACAGGGGGCCGCAGATACGCAGTATTTT
19 - TRBJ2-3 TRBV7-2 TRBD2 CASSLAPPGSGGSADTQYF TGTGCCAGCAGCTTAGCTCCCCCAGGGAGCGGGGGGAGTGCAGATACGCAGTATTTT
16 - TRBJ1-3 TRBV7-6 TRBD1 CASSLYQGAAGNTIYF TGTGCCAGCAGCTTATACCAGGGGGCGGCTGGAAACACCATATATTTT
14 few TRBJ2-5 TRBV28 TRBD1 CASSLYDREETQYF TGTGCCAGCAGTTTATACGACAGGGAGGAGACCCAGTACTTC
14 - TRBJ1-1 TRBV12-3/TRBV12-4 TRBD1 CASSRQGAVYEAFF TGTGCCAGCAGCCGACAGGGGGCAGTATATGAAGCTTTCTTT
16 - TRBJ2-1 TRBV6-1 - CASSESGPQPFNEQFF TGTGCCAGCAGTGAATCGGGGCCCCAACCCTTTAATGAGCAGTTCTTC
13 few TRBJ1-1 TRBV12-3/TRBV12-4 - CASSLQGAGEAFF TGTGCCAGCAGTTTACAAGGGGCGGGTGAAGCTTTCTTT
16 few TRBJ2-7 TRBV13 TRBD1 CASSKTPGTGGDEQYF TGTGCCAGCAGCAAGACCCCCGGGACAGGGGGCGACGAGCAGTACTTC
14 few TRBJ1-6 TRBV27 - CASAPGQYNSPLHF TGTGCCAGTGCTCCGGGTCAATATAATTCACCCCTCCACTTT
15 - TRBJ1-2 TRBV11-2 TRBD1 CASTPDRGRNYGYTF TGTGCCAGCACCCCTGACAGGGGGCGGAACTATGGCTACACCTTC